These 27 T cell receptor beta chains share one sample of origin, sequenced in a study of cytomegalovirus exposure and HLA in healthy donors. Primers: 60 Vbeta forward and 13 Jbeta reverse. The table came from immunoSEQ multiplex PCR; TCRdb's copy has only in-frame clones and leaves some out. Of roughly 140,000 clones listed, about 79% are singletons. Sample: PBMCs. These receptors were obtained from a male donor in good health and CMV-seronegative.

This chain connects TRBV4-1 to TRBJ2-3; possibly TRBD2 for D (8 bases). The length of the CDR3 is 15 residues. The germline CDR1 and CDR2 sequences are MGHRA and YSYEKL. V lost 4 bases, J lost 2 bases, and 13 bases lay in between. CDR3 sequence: CASSLAGQNTDTQYF. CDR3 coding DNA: TGCGCCAGCAGCCTAGCGGGACAGAACACAGATACGCAGTATTTT.

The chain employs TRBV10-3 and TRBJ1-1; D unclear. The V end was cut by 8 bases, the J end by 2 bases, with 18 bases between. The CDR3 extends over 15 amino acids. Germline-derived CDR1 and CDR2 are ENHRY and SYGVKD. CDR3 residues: CAIGTATEPNTEAFF. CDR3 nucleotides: TGTGCCATCGGCACAGCCACCGAGCCCAACACTGAAGCTTTCTTT.

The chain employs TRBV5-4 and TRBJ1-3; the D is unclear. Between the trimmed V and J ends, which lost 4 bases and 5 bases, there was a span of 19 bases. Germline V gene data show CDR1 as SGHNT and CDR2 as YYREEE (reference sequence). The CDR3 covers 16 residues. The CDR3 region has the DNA TGTGCCAGCAGCGCCCGACGGCAGGATGGTAGAAACACCATATATTTT. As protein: CASSARRQDGRNTIYF.

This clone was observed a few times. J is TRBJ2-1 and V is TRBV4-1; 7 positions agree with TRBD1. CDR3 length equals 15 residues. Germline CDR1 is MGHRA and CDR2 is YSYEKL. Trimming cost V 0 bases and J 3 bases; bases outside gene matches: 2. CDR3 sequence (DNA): TGCGCCAGCAGCCAAGATGGGACAGACTACAATGAGCAGTTCTTC. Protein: CASSQDGTDYNEQFF.

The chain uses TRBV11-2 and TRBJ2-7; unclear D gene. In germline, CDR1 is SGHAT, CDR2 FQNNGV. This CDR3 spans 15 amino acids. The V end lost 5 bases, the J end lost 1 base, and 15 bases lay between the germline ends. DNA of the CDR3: TGTGCCAGCAGCGCCCCCGAGGCCGGTTCCTACGAGCAGTACTTC. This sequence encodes CASSAPEAGSYEQYF. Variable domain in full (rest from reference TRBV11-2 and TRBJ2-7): EAGVAQSPRYKIIEKRQSVAFWCNPISGHATLYWYQQILGQGPKLLIQFQNNGVVDDSQLPKDRFSAERLKGVDSTLKIQPAKLEDSAVYLCASSAPEAGSYEQYFGPGTRLTVT.

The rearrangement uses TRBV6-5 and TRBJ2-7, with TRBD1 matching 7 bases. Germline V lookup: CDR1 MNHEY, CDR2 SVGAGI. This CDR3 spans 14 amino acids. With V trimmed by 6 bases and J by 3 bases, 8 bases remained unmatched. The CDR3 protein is CASRAGGPYYEQYF. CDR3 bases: TGTGCCAGCAGGGCAGGGGGACCATACTACGAGCAGTACTTC.

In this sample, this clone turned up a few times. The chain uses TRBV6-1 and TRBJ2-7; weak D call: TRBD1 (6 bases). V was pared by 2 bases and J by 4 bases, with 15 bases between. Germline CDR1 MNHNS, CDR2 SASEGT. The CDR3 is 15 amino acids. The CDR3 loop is CASSEPDRLRYEQYF. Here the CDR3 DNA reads TGTGCCAGCAGTGAACCCGACAGGCTTCGTTACGAGCAGTACTTC.

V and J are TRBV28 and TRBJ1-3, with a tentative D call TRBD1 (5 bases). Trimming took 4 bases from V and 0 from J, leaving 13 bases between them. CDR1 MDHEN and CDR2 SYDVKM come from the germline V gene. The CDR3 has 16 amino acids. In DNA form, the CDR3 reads TGTGCCAGCAGTTCCCGCGGGGGGATCTCTGGAAACACCATATATTTT. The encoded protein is CASSSRGGISGNTIYF.

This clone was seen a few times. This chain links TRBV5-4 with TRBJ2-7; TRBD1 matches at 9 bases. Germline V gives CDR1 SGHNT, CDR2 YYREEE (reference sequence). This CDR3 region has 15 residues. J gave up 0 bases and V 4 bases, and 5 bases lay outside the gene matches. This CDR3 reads CASSLGQGSSYEQYF. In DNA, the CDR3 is TGTGCCAGCAGCCTTGGACAGGGGAGCTCCTACGAGCAGTACTTC.

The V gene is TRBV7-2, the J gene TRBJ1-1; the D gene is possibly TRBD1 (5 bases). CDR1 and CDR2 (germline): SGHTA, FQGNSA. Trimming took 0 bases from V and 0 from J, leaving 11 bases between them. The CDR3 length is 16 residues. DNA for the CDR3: TGTGCCAGCAGCTTAGCGCAGGGAGGGGTGAACACTGAAGCTTTCTTT. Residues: CASSLAQGGVNTEAFF.

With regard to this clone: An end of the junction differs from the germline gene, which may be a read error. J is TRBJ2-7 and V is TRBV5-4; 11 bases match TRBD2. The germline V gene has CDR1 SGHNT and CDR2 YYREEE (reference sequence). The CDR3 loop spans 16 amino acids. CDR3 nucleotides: TGTGCCAGCAGCGGATTAGCGGGGGGGCCCAAATACGAGCGGTACTTC. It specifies CASSGLAGGPKYERYF. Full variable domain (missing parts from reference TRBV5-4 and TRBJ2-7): ETGVTQSPTHLIKTRGQQVTLRCSSQSGHNTVSWYQQALGQGPQFIFQYYREEENGRGNFPPRFSGLQFPNYSSELNVNALELDDSALYLCASSGLAGGPKYERYFGPGTRLTVT.

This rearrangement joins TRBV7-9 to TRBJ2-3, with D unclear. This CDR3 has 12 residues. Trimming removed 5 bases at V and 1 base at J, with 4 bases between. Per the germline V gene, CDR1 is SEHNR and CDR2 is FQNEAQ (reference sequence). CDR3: CASSPGTDTQYF. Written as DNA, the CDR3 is TGTGCCAGCAGCCCCGGCACAGATACGCAGTATTTT.

CDR3 DNA: TGTGCCAGCTCACCCCTTTGGGAGCCCCAAGAGACCCAGTACTTC. This sequence encodes CASSPLWEPQETQYF. The chain couples TRBV18 to TRBJ2-5; tentatively, D is TRBD2 (5 bases). The CDR3 has 15 residues. The germline V gene encodes CDR1 KGHSH and CDR2 LQKENI. V was shortened by 3 bases and J by 1 base, with 12 bases between the two germline ends. The full variable domain, in which reference TRBV18 and TRBJ2-5 provide the parts outside the CDR3, is NAGVMQNPRHLVRRRGQEARLRCSPMKGHSHVYWYRQLPEEGLKFMVYLQKENIIDESGMPKERFSAEFPKEGPSILRIQQVVRGDSAAYFCASSPLWEPQETQYFGPGTRLLVL.

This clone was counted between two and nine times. This CDR3 is CASSITGGYEQYF. The CDR3 DNA reads as TGCGCCAGCAGCATTACGGGAGGTTACGAGCAGTACTTC. The rearrangement uses TRBV5-1 and TRBJ2-7; 7 bases map to TRBD2. CDR1 is SGHRS and CDR2 is YFSETQ in the germline V gene. V gave up 4 bases and J gave up 4 bases; unmatched junction bases: 5. There are 13 residues in the CDR3.

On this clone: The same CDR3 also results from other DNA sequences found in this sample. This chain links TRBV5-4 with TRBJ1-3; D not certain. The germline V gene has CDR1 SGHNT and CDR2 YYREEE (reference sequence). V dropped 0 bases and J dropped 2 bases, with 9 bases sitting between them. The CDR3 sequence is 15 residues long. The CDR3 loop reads CASSLGGGAGNTIYF. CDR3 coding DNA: TGTGCCAGCAGCTTGGGCGGCGGGGCTGGAAACACCATATATTTT.

For the CDR3, the DNA is TGTGCCAGTAGTGGGCAGGGGAACACTGAAGCTTTCTTT. Protein sequence: CASSGQGNTEAFF. The chain links TRBV19 to TRBJ1-1; maybe TRBD1 (5 bases). CDR1 and CDR2 (germline): LNHDA, SQIVND (reference sequence). Trimming took 5 bases from V and 1 from J, leaving 8 bases between them. The CDR3 is 13 amino acids.

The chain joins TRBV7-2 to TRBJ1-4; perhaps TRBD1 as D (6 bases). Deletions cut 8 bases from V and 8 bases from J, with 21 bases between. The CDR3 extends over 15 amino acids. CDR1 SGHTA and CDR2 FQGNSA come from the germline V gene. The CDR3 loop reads CASQQGGGFGEKLFF. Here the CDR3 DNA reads TGTGCCAGCCAACAGGGAGGGGGTTTTGGGGAAAAACTGTTTTTT.

The CDR3 loop is CATSRERAGVGGAHYNEQFF. For the CDR3, the DNA is TGTGCCACCAGCAGAGAACGAGCGGGAGTAGGGGGGGCGCACTACAATGAGCAGTTCTTC. The chain has TRBV15 and TRBJ2-1; 8 positions agree with TRBD2. CDR3 length: 20 residues. Germline V gene data show CDR1 as LNHNV and CDR2 as YYDKDF (reference sequence). Germline trimming cut 0 bases from V and 3 bases from J; bases unmatched to any gene: 16.

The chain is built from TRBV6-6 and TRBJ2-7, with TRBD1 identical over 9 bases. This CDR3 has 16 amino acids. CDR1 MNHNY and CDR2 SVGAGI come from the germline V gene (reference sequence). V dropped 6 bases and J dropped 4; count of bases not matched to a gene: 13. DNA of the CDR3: TGTGCCAGCAGCACCCTCGGGACAGGGAAATTATACGAGCAGTACTTC. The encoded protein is CASSTLGTGKLYEQYF.

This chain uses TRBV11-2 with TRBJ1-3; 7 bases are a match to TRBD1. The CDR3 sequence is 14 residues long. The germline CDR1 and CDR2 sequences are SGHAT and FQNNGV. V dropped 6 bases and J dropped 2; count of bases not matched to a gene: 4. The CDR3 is CASRTTGAGNTIYF. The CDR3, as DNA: TGTGCCAGCAGGACTACAGGGGCTGGAAACACCATATATTTT.

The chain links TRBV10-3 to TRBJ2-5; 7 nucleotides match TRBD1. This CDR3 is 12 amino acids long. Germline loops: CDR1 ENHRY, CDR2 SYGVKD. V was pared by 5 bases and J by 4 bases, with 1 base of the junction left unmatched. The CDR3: CAISTGVETQYF. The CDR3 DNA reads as TGTGCCATCAGTACAGGGGTAGAGACCCAGTACTTC.

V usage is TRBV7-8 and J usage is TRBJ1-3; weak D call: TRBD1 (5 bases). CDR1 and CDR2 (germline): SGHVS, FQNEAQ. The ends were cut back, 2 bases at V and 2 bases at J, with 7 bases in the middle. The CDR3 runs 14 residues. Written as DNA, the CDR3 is TGTGCCAGCAGCTTAACGGACACTGGAAACACCATATATTTT. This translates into CASSLTDTGNTIYF.

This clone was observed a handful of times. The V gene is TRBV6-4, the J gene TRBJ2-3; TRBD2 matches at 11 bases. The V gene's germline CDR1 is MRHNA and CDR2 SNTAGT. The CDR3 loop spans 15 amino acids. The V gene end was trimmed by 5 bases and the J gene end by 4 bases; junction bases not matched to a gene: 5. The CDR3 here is CASSSTSGRSDTQYF. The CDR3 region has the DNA TGTGCCAGCAGTTCAACTAGCGGGAGATCAGATACGCAGTATTTT.

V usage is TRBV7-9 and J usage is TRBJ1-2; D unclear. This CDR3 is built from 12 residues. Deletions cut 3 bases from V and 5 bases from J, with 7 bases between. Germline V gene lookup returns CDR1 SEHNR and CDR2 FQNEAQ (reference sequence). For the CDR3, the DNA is TGTGCCAGCAGCTTTGAGGCTTATGGCTACACCTTC. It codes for CASSFEAYGYTF.

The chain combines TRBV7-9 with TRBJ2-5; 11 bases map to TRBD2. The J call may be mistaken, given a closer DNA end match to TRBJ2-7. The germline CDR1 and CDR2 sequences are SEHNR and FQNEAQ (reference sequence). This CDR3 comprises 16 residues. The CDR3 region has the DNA TGTGCCAGCAGCCGGGCACTAGCGGGGGTCTCCTACGAGCAGTACTTC. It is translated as CASSRALAGVSYEQYF.

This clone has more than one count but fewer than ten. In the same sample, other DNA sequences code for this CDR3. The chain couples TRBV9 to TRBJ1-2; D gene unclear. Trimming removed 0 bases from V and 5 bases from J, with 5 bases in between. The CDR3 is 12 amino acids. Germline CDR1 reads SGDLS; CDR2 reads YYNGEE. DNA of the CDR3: TGTGCCAGCAGCGTAGACGGGTATGGCTACACCTTC. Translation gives CASSVDGYGYTF.

Written as DNA, the CDR3 is TGTGCCAGTAGTATTAATAGAGACACTGAAGCTTTCTTT. The encoded protein is CASSINRDTEAFF. The chain joins TRBV19 to TRBJ1-1, with unresolved D. There are 13 residues in the CDR3. Germline-derived CDR1 and CDR2 are LNHDA and SQIVND (reference sequence). V gave up 3 bases and J gave up 3 bases, with 8 bases separating them.